This T cell receptor beta chain was captured by sequencing in a study of blood T cell repertoires in COVID-19. In the study overall: There were acute and convalescent COVID-19 samples, and they came from the United States, Italy and Spain. Sample material is recorded as cDNA or gDNA derived from T cells, B-cell-depleted T cells, or PBMCs.

The CDR3 runs 16 residues. The J segment lost 4 bases and the V segment lost 5 bases, leaving 12 bases of the junction unmatched. CDR1 is MNHEY and CDR2 is SMNVEV in the germline V gene (reference sequence). Clones were sequenced by immunoSEQ multiplex PCR, and TCRdb holds only the in-frame ones, with some missing. The sample consists of under 300,000 clones, approximately 90% of them appearing once. In terms of age and location, participants ranged from roughly 18 to 90 years and lived in fewer than 30 US areas. Recovery meant two consecutive negative NP/OP PCR tests, professional clearance, or resolved symptoms.

The V call is TRBV27, the J call TRBJ2-5; 8 nucleotides align to TRBD2. This TCR was sampled from a woman in her forties or fifties who had recovered from COVID-19. Material: PBMCs or T cells enriched from blood (not recorded which). The CDR3 DNA reads TGTGCCAGCAGTCCCGCGACTAGCGACGGCTCAGAGACCCAGTACTTC. This sequence encodes CASSPATSDGSETQYF.